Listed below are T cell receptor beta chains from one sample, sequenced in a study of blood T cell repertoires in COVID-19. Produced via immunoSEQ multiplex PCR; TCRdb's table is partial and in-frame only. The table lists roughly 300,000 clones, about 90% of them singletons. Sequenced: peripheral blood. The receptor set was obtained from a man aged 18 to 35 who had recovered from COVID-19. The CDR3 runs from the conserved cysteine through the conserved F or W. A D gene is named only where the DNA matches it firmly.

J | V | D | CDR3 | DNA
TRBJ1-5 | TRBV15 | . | CATSRQGGGNQPQHF | TGTGCCACCAGCAGACAGGGAGGGGGCAATCAGCCCCAGCATTTT
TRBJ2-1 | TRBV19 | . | CASSSTGTLYNEQFF | TGTGCCAGTAGTAGCACCGGGACTCTCTACAATGAGCAGTTCTTC
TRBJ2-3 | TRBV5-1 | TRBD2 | CASSLGRILADTDTQYF | TGCGCCAGCAGCTTAGGGCGCATTCTAGCGGACACAGATACGCAGTATTTT
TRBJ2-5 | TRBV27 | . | CASSYGGTVETQYF | TGTGCCAGCAGTTATGGGGGGACAGTTGAGACCCAGTACTTC
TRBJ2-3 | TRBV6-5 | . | CASKPLTDTQYF | TGTGCCAGCAAGCCTCTCACAGATACGCAGTATTTT
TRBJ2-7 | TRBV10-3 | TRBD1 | CAISPGQGKDEQYF | TGTGCCATCAGTCCGGGACAGGGGAAAGACGAGCAGTACTTC
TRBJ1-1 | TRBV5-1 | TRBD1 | CASSPPGQGFISEAFF | TGCGCCAGCAGCCCTCCGGGACAGGGGTTTATCTCTGAAGCTTTCTTT
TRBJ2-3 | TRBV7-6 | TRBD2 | CASSLVAWTSGGSSTDTQYF | TGTGCCAGCAGCTTAGTTGCTTGGACTAGCGGGGGTTCTAGCACAGATACGCAGTATTTT
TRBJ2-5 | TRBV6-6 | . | CASSPPQQETQYF | TGTGCCAGCAGCCCCCCCCAACAAGAGACCCAGTACTTC
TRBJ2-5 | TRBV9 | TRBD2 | CASSVGTTSGSGETQYF | TGTGCCAGCAGCGTAGGTACCACTAGCGGGAGTGGAGAGACCCAGTACTTC
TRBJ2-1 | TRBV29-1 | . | CSGRARNEQFF | TGCAGCGGGAGGGCACGTAATGAGCAGTTCTTC
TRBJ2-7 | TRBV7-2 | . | CASSLIRGEQYF | TGTGCCAGCAGCTTGATACGGGGAGAGCAGTACTTC
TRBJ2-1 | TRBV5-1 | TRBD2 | CASSLAGTSENEQFF | TGCGCCAGCAGCTTGGCCGGGACTAGCGAAAATGAGCAGTTCTTC
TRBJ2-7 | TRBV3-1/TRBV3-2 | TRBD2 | CASSHPPGLAYEQYF | TGTGCCAGCAGCCACCCACCGGGACTAGCGTACGAGCAGTACTTC
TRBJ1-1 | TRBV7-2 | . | CASSLTGSMNTEAFF | TGTGCCAGCAGCTTGACCGGGTCCATGAACACTGAAGCTTTCTTT
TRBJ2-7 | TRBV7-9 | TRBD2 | CASSLEGTTYEQYF | TGTGCCAGCAGCTTAGAAGGGACTACCTACGAGCAGTACTTC
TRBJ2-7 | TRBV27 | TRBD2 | CASGFGLAASYEQYF | TGTGCCAGCGGATTTGGACTAGCGGCGTCCTACGAGCAGTACTTC